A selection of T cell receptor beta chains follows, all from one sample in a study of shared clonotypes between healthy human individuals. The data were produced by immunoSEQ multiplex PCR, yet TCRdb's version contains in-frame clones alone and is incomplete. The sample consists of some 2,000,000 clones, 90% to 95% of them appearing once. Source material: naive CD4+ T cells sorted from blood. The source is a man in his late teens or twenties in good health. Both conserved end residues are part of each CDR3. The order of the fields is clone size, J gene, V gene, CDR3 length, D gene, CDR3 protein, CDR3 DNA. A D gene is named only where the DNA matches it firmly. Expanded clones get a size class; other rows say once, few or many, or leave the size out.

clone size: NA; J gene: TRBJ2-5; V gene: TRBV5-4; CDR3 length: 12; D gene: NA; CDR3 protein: CASSFPKETQYF; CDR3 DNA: TGTGCCAGCAGCTTTCCTAAGGAGACCCAGTACTTC
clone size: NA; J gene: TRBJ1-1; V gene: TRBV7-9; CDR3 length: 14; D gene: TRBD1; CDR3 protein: CASSSQGGVTEAFF; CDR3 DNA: TGTGCCAGCAGCTCCCAGGGGGGGGTGACTGAAGCTTTCTTT
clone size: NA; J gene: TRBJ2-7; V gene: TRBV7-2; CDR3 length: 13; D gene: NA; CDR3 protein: CASTLGGAPEQYF; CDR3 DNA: TGTGCCAGCACCCTCGGGGGAGCGCCCGAGCAGTACTTC
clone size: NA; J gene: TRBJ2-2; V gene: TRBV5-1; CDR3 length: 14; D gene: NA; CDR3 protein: CASSREGGTGELFF; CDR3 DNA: TGCGCCAGCAGCCGGGAAGGGGGCACCGGGGAGCTGTTTTTT
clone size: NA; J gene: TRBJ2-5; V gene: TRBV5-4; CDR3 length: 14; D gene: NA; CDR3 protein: CASSLDIQKETQYF; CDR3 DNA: TGTGCCAGCAGCTTGGATATCCAGAAAGAGACCCAGTACTTC
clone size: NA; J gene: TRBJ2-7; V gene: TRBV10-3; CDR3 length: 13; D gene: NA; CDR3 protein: CAISDTVSYEQYF; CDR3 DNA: TGTGCCATCAGTGATACAGTCTCCTACGAGCAGTACTTC
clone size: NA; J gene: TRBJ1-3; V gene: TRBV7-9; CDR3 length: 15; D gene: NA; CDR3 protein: CASSLQGTSGNTIYF; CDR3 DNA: TGTGCCAGCAGCTTACAAGGGACCTCTGGAAACACCATATATTTT
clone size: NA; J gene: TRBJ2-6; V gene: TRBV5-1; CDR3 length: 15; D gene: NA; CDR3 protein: CASRPGPTGANVLTF; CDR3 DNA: TGCGCCAGCAGACCAGGACCGACGGGGGCCAACGTCCTGACTTTC
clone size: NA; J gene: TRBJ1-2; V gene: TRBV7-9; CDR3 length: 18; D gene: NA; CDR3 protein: CASSRQIIEQGQLYGYTF; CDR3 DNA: TGTGCCAGCAGCCGACAGATAATTGAACAGGGTCAACTATATGGCTACACCTTC
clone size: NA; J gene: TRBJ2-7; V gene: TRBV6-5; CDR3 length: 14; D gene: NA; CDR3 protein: CASSSLAGHGEQYF; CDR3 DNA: TGTGCCAGCAGTTCCTTAGCTGGTCATGGCGAGCAGTACTTC
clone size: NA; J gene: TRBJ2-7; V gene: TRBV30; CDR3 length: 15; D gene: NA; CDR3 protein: CAWSLRGSLSYEQYF; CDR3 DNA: TGTGCCTGGTCCCTTAGGGGGTCTCTCTCCTACGAGCAGTACTTC
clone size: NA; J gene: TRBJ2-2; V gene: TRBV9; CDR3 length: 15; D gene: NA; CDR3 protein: CASRAGTANTGELFF; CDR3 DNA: TGTGCCAGCAGAGCCGGGACTGCGAACACCGGGGAGCTGTTTTTT
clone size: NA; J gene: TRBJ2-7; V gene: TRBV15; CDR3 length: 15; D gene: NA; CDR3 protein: CATSGTQRGAYEQYF; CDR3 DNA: TGTGCCACCAGCGGCACACAGAGGGGTGCCTACGAGCAGTACTTC
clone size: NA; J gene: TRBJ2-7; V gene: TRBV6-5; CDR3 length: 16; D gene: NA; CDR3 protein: CASSYSRAVSSYEQYF; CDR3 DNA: TGTGCCAGCAGTTACTCGCGGGCAGTGAGCTCCTACGAGCAGTACTTC
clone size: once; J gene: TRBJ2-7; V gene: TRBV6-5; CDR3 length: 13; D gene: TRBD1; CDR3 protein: CASGQGHSYEQYF; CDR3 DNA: TGTGCCAGTGGACAGGGACACTCCTACGAGCAGTACTTC
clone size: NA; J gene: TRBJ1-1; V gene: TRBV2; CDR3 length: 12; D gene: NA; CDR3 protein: CASSILNTEAFF; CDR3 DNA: TGTGCCAGCAGCATTTTGAACACTGAAGCTTTCTTT
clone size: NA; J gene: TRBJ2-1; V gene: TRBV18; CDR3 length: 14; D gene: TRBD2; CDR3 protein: CASSPAGGGNEQFF; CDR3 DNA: TGTGCCAGCTCACCAGCGGGAGGGGGGAATGAGCAGTTCTTC
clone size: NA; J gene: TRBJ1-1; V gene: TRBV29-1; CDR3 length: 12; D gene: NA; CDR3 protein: CSVDTGNTEAFF; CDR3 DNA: TGCAGCGTCGACACTGGGAACACTGAAGCTTTCTTT
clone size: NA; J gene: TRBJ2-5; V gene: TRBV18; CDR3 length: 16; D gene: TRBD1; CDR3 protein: CASSVGETGGLETQYF; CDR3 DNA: TGTGCCAGCTCAGTTGGCGAGACAGGGGGCTTGGAGACCCAGTACTTC
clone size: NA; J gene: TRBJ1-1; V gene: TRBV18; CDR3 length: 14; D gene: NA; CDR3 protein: CASSVKQAVSEAFF; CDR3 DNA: TGTGCCAGCTCAGTTAAACAGGCGGTCTCTGAAGCTTTCTTT
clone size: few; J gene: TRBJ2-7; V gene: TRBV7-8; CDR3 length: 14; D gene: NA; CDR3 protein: CASSPWRGTYEQYF; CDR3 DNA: TGTGCCAGCAGCCCATGGAGGGGTACCTACGAGCAGTACTTC
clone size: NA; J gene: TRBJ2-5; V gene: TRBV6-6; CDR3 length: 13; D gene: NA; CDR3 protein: CASSPPAGETQYF; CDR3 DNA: TGTGCCAGCAGTCCCCCGGCTGGGGAGACCCAGTACTTC
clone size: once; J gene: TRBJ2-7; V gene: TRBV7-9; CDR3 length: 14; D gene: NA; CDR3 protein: CASSSRASSYEQYF; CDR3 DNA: TGTGCCAGCAGCTCGAGGGCTAGCTCCTACGAGCAGTACTTC